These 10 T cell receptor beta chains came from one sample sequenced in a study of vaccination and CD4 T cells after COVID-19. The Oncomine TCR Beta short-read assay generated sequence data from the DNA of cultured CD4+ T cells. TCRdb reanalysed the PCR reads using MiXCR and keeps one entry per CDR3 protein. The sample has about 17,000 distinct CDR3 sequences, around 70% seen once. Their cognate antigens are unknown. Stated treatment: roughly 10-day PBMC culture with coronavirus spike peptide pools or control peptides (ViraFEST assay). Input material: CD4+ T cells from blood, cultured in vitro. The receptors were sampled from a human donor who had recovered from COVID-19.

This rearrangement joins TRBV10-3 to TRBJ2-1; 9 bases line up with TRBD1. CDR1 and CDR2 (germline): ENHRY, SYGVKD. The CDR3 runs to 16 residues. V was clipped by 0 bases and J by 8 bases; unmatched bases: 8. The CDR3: CAISESMTGGKDEQFF. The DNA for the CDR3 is TGTGCCATCAGTGAGTCTATGACAGGGGGTAAGGATGAGCAGTTCTTC.

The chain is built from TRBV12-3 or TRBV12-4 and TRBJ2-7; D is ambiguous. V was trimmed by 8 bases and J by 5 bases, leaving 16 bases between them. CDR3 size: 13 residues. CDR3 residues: CASRFDGKNEQYF. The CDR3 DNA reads TGTGCCAGCCGGTTTGATGGGAAAAACGAGCAGTACTTC.

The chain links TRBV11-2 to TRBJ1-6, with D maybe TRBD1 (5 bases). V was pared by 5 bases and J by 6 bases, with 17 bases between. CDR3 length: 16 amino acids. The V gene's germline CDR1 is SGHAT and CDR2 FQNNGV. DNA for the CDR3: TGTGCCAGCAGCAACCTAGTTGGGGGAATTAATTCACCCCTCCACTTT. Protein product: CASSNLVGGINSPLHF.

In nucleotides, the CDR3 is TGCAGTGCTAGGCAGTATAATTCACCCCTCCACTTT. Protein sequence: CSARQYNSPLHF. This chain joins TRBV20-1 and TRBJ1-6; D remains ambiguous. Trimming shortened V by 3 bases and J by 4 bases, and 4 bases separated the two germline ends. The CDR3 contains 12 residues. In germline, CDR1 is DFQATT, CDR2 SNEGSKA (reference sequence).

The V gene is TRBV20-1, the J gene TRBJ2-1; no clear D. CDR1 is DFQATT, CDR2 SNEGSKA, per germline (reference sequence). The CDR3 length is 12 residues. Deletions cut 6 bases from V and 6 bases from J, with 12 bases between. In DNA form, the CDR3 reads TGCAGTGCGAGTGTGGCGGTCAATGAGCAGTTCTTC. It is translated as CSASVAVNEQFF.

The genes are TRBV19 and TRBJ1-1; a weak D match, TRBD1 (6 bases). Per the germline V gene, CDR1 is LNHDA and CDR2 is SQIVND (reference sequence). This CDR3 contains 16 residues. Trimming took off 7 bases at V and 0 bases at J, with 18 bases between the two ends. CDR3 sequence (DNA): TGTGCCAGTATGGCGCGCGGCAGGGGCATGAACACTGAAGCTTTCTTT. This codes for CASMARGRGMNTEAFF.

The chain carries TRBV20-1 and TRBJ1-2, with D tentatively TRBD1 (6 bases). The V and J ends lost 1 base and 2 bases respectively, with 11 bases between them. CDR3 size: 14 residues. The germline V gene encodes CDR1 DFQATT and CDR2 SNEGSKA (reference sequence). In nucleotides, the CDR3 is TGCAGTGCTAGAGCCGACAGGTCAAACTATGGCTACACCTTC. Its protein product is CSARADRSNYGYTF.

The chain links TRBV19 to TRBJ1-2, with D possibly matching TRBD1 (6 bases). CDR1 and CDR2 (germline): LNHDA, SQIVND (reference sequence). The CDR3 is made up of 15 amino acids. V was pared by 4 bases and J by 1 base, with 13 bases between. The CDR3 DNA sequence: TGTGCCAGTAGTACATGGGACACCCTTAACTATGGCTACACCTTC. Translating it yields CASSTWDTLNYGYTF.

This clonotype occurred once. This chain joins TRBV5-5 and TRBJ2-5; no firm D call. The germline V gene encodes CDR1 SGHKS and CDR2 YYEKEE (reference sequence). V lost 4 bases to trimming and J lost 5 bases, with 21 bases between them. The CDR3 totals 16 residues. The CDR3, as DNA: TGTGCCAGCAGCCCAGATGTCCGGACCTCAAGGGAGACCCAGTACTTC. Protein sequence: CASSPDVRTSRETQYF.

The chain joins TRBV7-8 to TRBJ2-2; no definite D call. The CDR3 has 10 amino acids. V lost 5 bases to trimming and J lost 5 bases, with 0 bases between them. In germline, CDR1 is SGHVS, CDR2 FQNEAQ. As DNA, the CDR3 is TGTGCCAGCAGCACCGGGGAGCTGTTTTTT. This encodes CASSTGELFF.